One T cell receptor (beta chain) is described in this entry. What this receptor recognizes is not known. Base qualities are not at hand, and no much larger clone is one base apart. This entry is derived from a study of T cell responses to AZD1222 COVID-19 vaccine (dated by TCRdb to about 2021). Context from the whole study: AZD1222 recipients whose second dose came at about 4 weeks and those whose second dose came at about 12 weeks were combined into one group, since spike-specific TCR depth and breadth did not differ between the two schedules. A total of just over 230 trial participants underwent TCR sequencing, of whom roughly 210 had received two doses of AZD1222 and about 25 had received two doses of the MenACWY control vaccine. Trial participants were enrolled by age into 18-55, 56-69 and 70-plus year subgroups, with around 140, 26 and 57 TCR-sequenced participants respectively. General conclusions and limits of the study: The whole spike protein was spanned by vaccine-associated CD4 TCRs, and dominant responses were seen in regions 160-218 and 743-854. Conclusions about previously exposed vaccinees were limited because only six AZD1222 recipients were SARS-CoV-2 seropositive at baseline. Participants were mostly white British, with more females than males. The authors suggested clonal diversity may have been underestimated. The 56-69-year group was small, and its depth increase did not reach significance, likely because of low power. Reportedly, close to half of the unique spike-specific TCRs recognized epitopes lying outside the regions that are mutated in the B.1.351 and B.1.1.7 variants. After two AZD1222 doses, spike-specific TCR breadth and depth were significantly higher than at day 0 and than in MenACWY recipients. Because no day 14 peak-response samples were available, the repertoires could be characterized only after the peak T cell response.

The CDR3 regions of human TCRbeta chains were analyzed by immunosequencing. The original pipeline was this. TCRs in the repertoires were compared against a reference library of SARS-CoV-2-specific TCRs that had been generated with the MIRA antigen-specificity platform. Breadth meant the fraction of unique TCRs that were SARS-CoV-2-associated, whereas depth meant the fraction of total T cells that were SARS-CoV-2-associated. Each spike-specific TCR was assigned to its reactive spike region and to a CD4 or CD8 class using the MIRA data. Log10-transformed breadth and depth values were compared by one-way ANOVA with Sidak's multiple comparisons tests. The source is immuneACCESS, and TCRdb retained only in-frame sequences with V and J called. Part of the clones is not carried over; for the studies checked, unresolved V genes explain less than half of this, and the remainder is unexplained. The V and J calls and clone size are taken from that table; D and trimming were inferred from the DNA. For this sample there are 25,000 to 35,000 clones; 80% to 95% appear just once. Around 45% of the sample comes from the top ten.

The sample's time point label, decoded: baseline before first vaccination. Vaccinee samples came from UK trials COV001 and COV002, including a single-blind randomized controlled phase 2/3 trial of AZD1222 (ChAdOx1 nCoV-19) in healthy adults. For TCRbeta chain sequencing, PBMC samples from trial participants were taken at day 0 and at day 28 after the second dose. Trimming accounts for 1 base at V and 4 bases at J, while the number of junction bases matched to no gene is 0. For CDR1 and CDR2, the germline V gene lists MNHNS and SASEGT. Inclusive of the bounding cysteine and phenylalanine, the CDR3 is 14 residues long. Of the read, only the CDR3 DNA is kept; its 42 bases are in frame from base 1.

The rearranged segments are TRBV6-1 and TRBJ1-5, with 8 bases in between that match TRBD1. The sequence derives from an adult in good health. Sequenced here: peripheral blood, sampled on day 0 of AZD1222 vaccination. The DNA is TGTGCCAGCAGTGAAGGACAGGGGAATCAGCCCCAGCATTTT. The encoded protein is CASSEGQGNQPQHF.